The present TCR beta chain was sequenced within a study of CD8+ T cells in alopecia areata. As for the study in general: It was 6 to 18 months of tofacitinib, and then there were 6 months off drug. Using the percentage of affected scalp area, treated patients' severity was scored.

Treatment in this sample: oral pan-JAK inhibitor, 5-10 mg twice daily. Specimens obtained from alopecia areata patients comprised lesional scalp punch biopsies and peripheral blood. The CDR3 has 14 amino acids. V lost 4 bases to trimming and J lost 2 bases; unmatched junction nucleotides: 5. The V gene's germline CDR1 is SGHDT and CDR2 YYEEEE. In each case, RNA was isolated and then reverse transcribed into cDNA as the sequencing template. Using immunoSEQ multiplex PCR, the repertoire was profiled, and TCRdb retains in-frame clones only, with some absent. The sample has just over 150,000 clones, less than 70% seen once.

The starting material was CD4+ T cells sorted from blood, obtained at week 4, from a patient treated with tofacitinib. V and J are TRBV5-6 and TRBJ2-5; 7 nucleotides agree with TRBD2. The clonotype originates from a human donor with alopecia areata. The CDR3 bases are TGTGCCAGCAGCCCCCCGGGACTACAAGAGACCCAGTACTTC. Encoded protein: CASSPPGLQETQYF. Drawing the rest from reference TRBV5-6 and TRBJ2-5, the complete variable domain is DAGVTQSPTHLIKTRGQQVTLRCSPKSGHDTVSWYQQALGQGPQFIFQYYEEEERQRGNFPDRFSGHQFPNYSSELNVNALLLGDSALYLCASSPPGLQETQYFGPGTRLLVL.